This T cell receptor (beta chain) originates from a study of T cell repertoires in cytomegalovirus infection. TCRdb recomputed calls from the reads with MiXCR, one row per CDR3 protein. Among just under 550,000 distinct CDR3 sequences listed, 26% were seen once. J gave up 2 bases and V 4 bases, and 7 bases lay outside the gene matches. Looked up from germline, CDR1 is SGHNT and CDR2 is YYREEE (reference sequence). The CDR3 runs to 15 residues. The table lists this clonotype with a count of one. V usage is TRBV5-4 and J usage is TRBJ2-3, with 7 bases identical to TRBD1. The sequence came from a human donor in good health (CMV status not recorded). Some clones in this sample may be carry-over from other donors' samples. Sequencing used PBMCs. Here the CDR3 reads CASSVSGGSTDTQYF. The CDR3 bases are TGTGCCAGCAGCGTCTCAGGGGGTTCCACAGATACGCAGTATTTT. Filled out from reference TRBV5-4 and TRBJ2-3, the complete variable domain reads ETGVTQSPTHLIKTRGQQVTLRCSSQSGHNTVSWYQQALGQGPQFIFQYYREEENGRGNFPPRFSGLQFPNYSSELNVNALELDDSALYLCASSVSGGSTDTQYFGPGTRLTVL.